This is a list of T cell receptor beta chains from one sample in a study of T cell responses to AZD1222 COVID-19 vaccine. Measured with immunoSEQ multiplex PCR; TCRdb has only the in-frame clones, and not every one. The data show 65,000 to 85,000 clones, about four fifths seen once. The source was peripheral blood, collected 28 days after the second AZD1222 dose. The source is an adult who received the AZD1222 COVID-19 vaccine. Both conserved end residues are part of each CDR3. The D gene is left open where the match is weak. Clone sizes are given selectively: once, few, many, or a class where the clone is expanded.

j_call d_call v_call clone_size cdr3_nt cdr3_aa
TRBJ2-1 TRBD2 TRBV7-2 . TGTGCCAGCAGCTTAGACCCTAGCGGGGGGGTCCCCTCCTACAATGAGCAGTTCTTC CASSLDPSGGVPSYNEQFF
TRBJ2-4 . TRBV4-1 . TGCGCCAGCCCCAAGAAGACTAAAGCCAAAAACATTCAGTACTTC CASPKKTKAKNIQYF
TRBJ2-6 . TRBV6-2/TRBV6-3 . TGTGCCAGCAGTCGCGACAGGTCTGGGGCCAACGTCCTGACTTTC CASSRDRSGANVLTF
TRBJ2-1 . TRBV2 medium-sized TGTGCCAGCAGTGAATGGAAGAGAGAGCAGTTCTTC CASSEWKREQFF
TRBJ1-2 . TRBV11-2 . TGTGCCAGCAGCTTAGTAGCATCCGCTAACTATGGCTACACCTTC CASSLVASANYGYTF
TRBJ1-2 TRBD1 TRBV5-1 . TGCGCCAGCAGCTTGGACACAGGGGTCGGGGGCTACACCTTC CASSLDTGVGGYTF
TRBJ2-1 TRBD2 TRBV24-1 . TGTGCCACCAGTGGGACTAAGCGGGGGGGCTTCGATGAGCAGTTCTTC CATSGTKRGGFDEQFF
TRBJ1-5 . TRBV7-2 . TGTGCCAGCAGCTTAGATGGGGGAGGCAATCAGCCCCAGCATTTT CASSLDGGGNQPQHF
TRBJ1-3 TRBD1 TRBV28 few TGTGCCAGCAGTCCCTGGGACAGGACCCTCTCTGGAAACACCATATATTTT CASSPWDRTLSGNTIYF
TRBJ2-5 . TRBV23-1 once TGCGCCAGCAGCGCCTTAGAATTGAAGACCCAGTACTTC CASSALELKTQYF